The 6 T cell receptor beta chains below were found in one sample sequenced in a study of tissue T cells after allogeneic stem cell transplantation. Time point indicated: mouse harvest day 14 after allogeneic transplant. Tail vein injection delivered 10^7 T-cell-depleted bone marrow cells and 10^6 splenic CD5+ T cells. Profiling relied on immunoSEQ multiplex PCR, and the TCRdb table lists in-frame clones only, not all of them. Among 3,200 or so clones listed, around two fifths were seen once. Sequenced: gut tissue. The receptors derive from a female BALB/c mouse given C57BL/6 T cells with graft-versus-host disease after an allogeneic hematopoietic cell transplant.

This clone was seen more than once but under ten times. Germline and genes here are mouse. The read terminates 1 residue before the CDR3 end, so the remaining end is supplied by the germline J gene. The chain combines TRBV26 with TRBJ2-4; maybe TRBD2 (6 bases). CDR1 is KGHPV and CDR2 is FQNQEV in the germline V gene (reference sequence). The CDR3 contains 14 residues. With 4 bases removed from V and 0 bases from J, the gap between germline ends came to 8 bases. The CDR3 bases that were read are TGTGCCAGCAGTCCTGGGGCTAGTCAAAACACCTTGTAC. Residues: CASSPGASQNTLY. The CDR3 in its entirety is CASSPGASQNTLYF.

This clone has more than one count but fewer than ten. The gene names here belong to mouse. The read terminates 1 residue ahead of where the CDR3 ends, so the germline J gene completes it. The V and J genes are TRBV23 and TRBJ2-7. There are 13 residues in the CDR3. Germline assignment: CDR1 KGHTA and CDR2 FQNQQP. The DNA read from the CDR3 is TGCTCCAGCAGTCAATCGGGGGCGAGGGAACAGTAC. It specifies CSSSQSGAREQY. The complete CDR3 sequence is CSSSQSGAREQYF. The full variable domain, in which reference TRBV23 and TRBJ2-7 provide the parts outside the CDR3, is DAAVTQKPRYLIKMKGQEAEMKCIPEKGHTAVFWYQQKQSKELKFLIYFQNQQPLDQIDMVKERFSAVCPSSSLCSLGIRTCEAEDSALYLCSSSQSGAREQYFGPGTRLTVL.

By share, this clone counts as large. Mouse gene names and germline throughout. The CDR3 end lies 1 residue beyond the end of the read and is filled in from the germline J gene. The genes are TRBV12-1 and TRBJ1-3, with no clear D. The CDR3 runs to 14 residues. Germline V gene sequence: CDR1 SGHSN, CDR2 HYEKVE. Trimming took off 4 bases at V and 0 bases at J, with 9 bases between the two ends. The DNA read from the CDR3 is TGTGCCAGCTCCCTTCAGTATTCTGGAAATACGCTCTAT. The encoded protein is CASSLQYSGNTLY. Given in full, the CDR3 is CASSLQYSGNTLYF.

This clone counts as medium-sized. Gene names and germline refer to mouse. The CDR3 is cut off 1 residue early in the read; its end comes from the germline J gene. V is TRBV3 and J is TRBJ1-4; TRBD1 matches 10 bases. Germline V CDR1 and CDR2: SNHLY, FYNGKV (reference sequence). The ends lost 3 bases at V and 6 bases at J; junction bases unmatched: 1. This CDR3 is 14 amino acids long. CDR3 DNA, as far as it was read: TGTGCCAGCAGCTTGGGACAGGGGTACGAAAGATTATTT. This codes for CASSLGQGYERLF. The whole CDR3 is CASSLGQGYERLFF.

On this clone itself: Each gene name is a mouse one. The read stops 1 residue short of the end of the CDR3; the missing end is completed from the germline J gene. The V and J genes are TRBV26 and TRBJ1-1; unclear D gene. Germline V gene sequence: CDR1 KGHPV, CDR2 FQNQEV (reference sequence). The CDR3 has 14 residues. Trimming pared 0 bases from V and 1 base from J, leaving 6 bases between. The sequenced part of the CDR3 DNA is TGTGCCAGCAGTCTGTCGGGGTGGAACACAGAAGTCTTC. Its protein product is CASSLSGWNTEVF. Given in full, the CDR3 is CASSLSGWNTEVFF.

This clone is medium-sized in the sample. Mouse germline and gene names are used. The sequence runs out 1 residue before the end of the CDR3; the remainder is reconstructed from the germline J gene. The chain joins TRBV2 to TRBJ2-1; D remains ambiguous. V was clipped by 0 bases and J by 0 bases, with 6 bases between them. Germline V CDR1 and CDR2: LGHNA, YSYQKL. This CDR3 contains 15 residues. CDR3 residues: CASSQEGYNYAEQFF. CDR3 bases read: TGTGCCAGCAGCCAAGAGGGGTATAACTATGCTGAGCAGTTC.